This T cell receptor beta chain was documented in a study of early T cells in non-severe SARS-CoV-2 infection. For the study at large: Sequencing used unsorted whole-blood bulk RNA, so chains lack pairing. Study-wide points: VDJdb matches were skewed toward anti-spike CD8 T cell responses.

Tagging with unique molecular identifiers was applied to individual cDNA molecules. TCRdb reprocessed the 5' RACE reads via MiXCR and lists one record per CDR3 protein. The sample has about 72,000 distinct CDR3 sequences; less than 9.5% are singletons. This clonotype was found many times. No antigen is known for it. The clonotype was recovered from an adult who was a healthcare worker with PCR-confirmed SARS-CoV-2 infection or an uninfected control (not recorded which). Sequencing was carried out using whole blood.

CDR3 in DNA: TGTGCCAGCAGTTTCACCTATAATTCACCCCTCCACTTT. Amino acid sequence: CASSFTYNSPLHF. This chain links TRBV12-3 or TRBV12-4 with TRBJ1-6; D unresolved. The V and J ends lost 3 bases and 2 bases respectively, with 2 bases between them. The CDR3 sequence is 13 residues long.